This TCR beta chain originates from a study of cytomegalovirus exposure and HLA in healthy donors. The wider study: Within an early data release were about 80 million unique TCRs drawn from HLA-typed donors. Study observations and caveats: The study flagged 150 to 200 TCR beta chains as cytomegalovirus-associated.

This clone came up a few times. No antigen is known for it. 60 Vbeta and 13 Jbeta primers were used in PCR. Profiled with immunoSEQ multiplex PCR; TCRdb holds only in-frame clones, not every one. The repertoire holds approximately 140,000 clones, with just over 70% as singletons. The V and J ends lost 9 bases and 4 bases respectively, with 10 bases between them. The CDR3 is 12 amino acids. Germline V gene sequence: CDR1 SEHNR, CDR2 FQNEAQ (reference sequence). The receptor's source is a woman aged 60-75 years in good health and CMV-seropositive. Sequenced input: PBMCs. This chain joins TRBV7-9 and TRBJ1-5; D unresolved. Here the CDR3 reads CASHGENQPQHF. The CDR3 nucleotides are TGTGCCAGTCATGGAGAAAATCAGCCCCAGCATTTT.